Listed below are T cell receptor beta chains from one sample, sequenced in a study of blood T cells in healthy people across ages. Each CDR3 protein gets one entry after TCRdb re-called the 5' RACE reads with MiXCR. Among 800,000 to 950,000 distinct CDR3 sequences listed, 35% to 40% were seen once. Sequencing was done on a sample of blood. These receptors all stem from a man aged 18-30 years in good health. Both conserved end residues are part of each CDR3. Fields, in order: J gene, D gene, clone size, V gene, CDR3 protein, CDR3 DNA. The D gene is left open where the match is weak. Rows give clone size only sometimes, using once, few, many, or a class for an expanded clone.

J gene: TRBJ2-5; D gene: .; clone size: few; V gene: TRBV4-3; CDR3 protein: CASSQDGGVANEQYF; CDR3 DNA: TGCGCCAGCAGCCAAGATGGCGGGGTTGCCAATGAGCAGTACTTC
J gene: TRBJ1-1; D gene: .; clone size: .; V gene: TRBV7-2; CDR3 protein: CASSSQTGNTEAFF; CDR3 DNA: TGTGCCAGCAGCTCCCAGACAGGGAACACTGAAGCTTTCTTT
J gene: TRBJ2-5; D gene: TRBD1; clone size: .; V gene: TRBV30; CDR3 protein: CAWAGGFRETQYF; CDR3 DNA: TGTGCCTGGGCAGGGGGTTTTCGCGAGACCCAGTACTTC
J gene: TRBJ1-4; D gene: TRBD1; clone size: .; V gene: TRBV7-8; CDR3 protein: CASSSGQGREEKLFF; CDR3 DNA: TGTGCCAGCAGCTCCGGACAGGGAAGAGAGGAAAAACTGTTTTTT
J gene: TRBJ2-4; D gene: .; clone size: few; V gene: TRBV14; CDR3 protein: CASSQDYRLKNIQYF; CDR3 DNA: TGTGCCAGCAGCCAAGATTACAGGCTCAAAAACATTCAGTACTTC
J gene: TRBJ1-2; D gene: TRBD1; clone size: many; V gene: TRBV12-3/TRBV12-4; CDR3 protein: CASNLRTGRGYTF; CDR3 DNA: TGTGCCAGCAACCTCAGGACAGGGCGTGGCTACACCTTC
J gene: TRBJ2-3; D gene: .; clone size: .; V gene: TRBV5-6; CDR3 protein: CASSLATPRDTQYF; CDR3 DNA: TGTGCCAGCAGCTTGGCGACTCCGAGGGATACGCAGTATTTT
J gene: TRBJ2-3; D gene: .; clone size: .; V gene: TRBV29-1; CDR3 protein: CSVPADSTDTQYF; CDR3 DNA: TGCAGCGTTCCCGCGGATAGCACAGATACGCAGTATTTT
J gene: TRBJ2-1; D gene: .; clone size: .; V gene: TRBV5-1; CDR3 protein: CASNLGGVAFGNEQFF; CDR3 DNA: TGCGCCAGCAACTTGGGGGGAGTGGCCTTTGGGAATGAGCAGTTCTTC
J gene: TRBJ1-6; D gene: .; clone size: many; V gene: TRBV7-8; CDR3 protein: CASSLGSDRSSYNSPLHF; CDR3 DNA: TGTGCCAGCAGCTTAGGTTCCGACAGAAGCTCCTATAATTCACCCCTCCACTTT
J gene: TRBJ1-1; D gene: .; clone size: .; V gene: TRBV12-3/TRBV12-4; CDR3 protein: CASSSGTAEAFF; CDR3 DNA: TGTGCCAGCAGCTCCGGGACCGCTGAAGCTTTCTTT
J gene: TRBJ2-1; D gene: .; clone size: .; V gene: TRBV18; CDR3 protein: CASSVSAGEQLF; CDR3 DNA: TGTGCCAGCTCTGTATCGGCGGGTGAGCAGCTCTTC
J gene: TRBJ1-1; D gene: .; clone size: .; V gene: TRBV5-1; CDR3 protein: CASSGSGQPNTEAFF; CDR3 DNA: TGCGCCAGCAGCGGGAGCGGACAACCGAACACTGAAGCTTTCTTT
J gene: TRBJ2-7; D gene: .; clone size: .; V gene: TRBV14; CDR3 protein: CASSQNSVSEQYF; CDR3 DNA: TGTGCCAGCAGCCAAAACAGCGTTAGCGAGCAGTACTTC
J gene: TRBJ2-3; D gene: .; clone size: many; V gene: TRBV12-3/TRBV12-4; CDR3 protein: CASSFDLRAGTQYF; CDR3 DNA: TGTGCCAGCAGTTTTGATTTGAGGGCCGGTACGCAGTATTTT